The subject of this entry is one T cell receptor beta chain. The data originate from a study of blood T cell repertoires in COVID-19. Overall study: Sources were T cells, B-cell-depleted T cells, or PBMCs; the material itself was cDNA or gDNA.

The method was immunoSEQ multiplex PCR; TCRdb's version includes in-frame clones alone and lacks a portion of them. The sample yields about 36,000 clones, about nine tenths seen once. The CDR3 is made up of 16 amino acids. With 4 bases clipped from V and 5 bases from J, the junction kept 6 bases outside the gene matches. Germline loops: CDR1 MNHNY, CDR2 SVGAGI (reference sequence). Sequenced sample: peripheral blood. The chain joins TRBV6-6 to TRBJ2-5, with 14 bases fitting TRBD2. The clonotype originates from a human donor in a cohort sampled during active COVID-19. The CDR3, as DNA: TGTGCCAGCAGTTCCTCCCGGACTAGCGGGAGGGAGACCCAGTACTTC. Translating it yields CASSSSRTSGRETQYF.